One and the same sample provided the 29 T cell receptor beta chains below, sequenced in a study of blood T cell repertoires in COVID-19. Some clones are missing from TCRdb's copy, which holds only in-frame ones; the method was immunoSEQ multiplex PCR. The profile shows 130,000 or so clones, around 89% of them singletons. The sequencing sample was made of peripheral blood. These TCRs come from a man over 45 with active or convalescent COVID-19.

V and J are TRBV4-3 and TRBJ2-3; the D is unclear. V lost 1 base, J lost 3 bases, and 11 bases lay in between. This CDR3 comprises 15 residues. Germline V gene lookup returns CDR1 LGHNA and CDR2 YSLEER. CDR3 DNA sequence: TGCGCCAGCAGCCAAGGTCGAGCAGCGACAGATACGCAGTATTTT. It translates to CASSQGRAATDTQYF.

The V call is TRBV29-1, the J call TRBJ2-6, with D unclear. The length of the CDR3 is 13 residues. Germline lookup yields CDR1 SQVTM and CDR2 ANQGSEA. V lost 6 bases and J lost 0, with 6 bases in between. CDR3 loop: CSVESSGANVLTF. The CDR3, as DNA: TGCAGCGTAGAGAGCTCTGGGGCCAACGTCCTGACTTTC. The full variable domain, completed using reference TRBV29-1 and TRBJ2-6, is SAVISQKPSRDICQRGTSLTIQCQVDSQVTMMFWYRQQPGQSLTLIATANQGSEATYESGFVIDKFPISRPNLTFSTLTVSNMSPEDSSIYLCSVESSGANVLTFGAGSRLTVL.

This chain uses TRBV28 with TRBJ1-4, with 10 positions matching TRBD1. The germline V gene encodes CDR1 MDHEN and CDR2 SYDVKM. J lost 6 bases, V lost 5 bases, and 6 bases had no gene match. CDR3 length: 15 residues. CDR3 sequence (DNA): TGTGCCAGCAGTGCCTCCGGGACAGGGGATGAAAAACTGTTTTTT. Its translation is CASSASGTGDEKLFF.

V is TRBV5-1 and J is TRBJ2-7; 10 bases align to TRBD2. The CDR3 loop spans 15 amino acids. The germline V gene has CDR1 SGHRS and CDR2 YFSETQ. The V and J ends lost 6 bases and 5 bases, in that order; junction bases with no gene match: 11. Here the CDR3 DNA reads TGCGCCAGCACCGCGGGACTAGCGTTGGATGACGAGCAGTACTTC. Its protein product is CASTAGLALDDEQYF.

This chain connects TRBV6-5 to TRBJ2-3; TRBD2 agrees at 9 bases. V dropped 4 bases and J dropped 0; count of bases not matched to a gene: 2. Germline-derived CDR1 and CDR2 are MNHEY and SVGAGI. The CDR3 is made up of 15 amino acids. The CDR3 here is CASSSTSGSTDTQYF. CDR3 in DNA: TGTGCCAGCAGTTCGACTAGCGGTAGCACAGATACGCAGTATTTT.

The chain joins TRBV4-1 to TRBJ1-1, with D perhaps matching TRBD1 (5 bases). Trimming removed 4 bases at V and 5 bases at J, with 20 bases between. Germline assignment: CDR1 MGHRA and CDR2 YSYEKL. This CDR3 is built from 16 residues. In nucleotides, the CDR3 is TGCGCCAGCAGCCGAGAAACGACGGTGGGGGGGACTGAAGCTTTCTTT. It codes for CASSRETTVGGTEAFF.

The chain carries TRBV9 and TRBJ2-3, with a weak D call TRBD2 (5 bases). Trimming cost V 4 bases and J 1 base, with 16 bases left between them. Germline-derived CDR1 and CDR2 are SGDLS and YYNGEE. The CDR3 spans 16 residues. The CDR3 DNA sequence: TGTGCCAGCAGCAGCTCCCTGAGGGATGGCACAGATACGCAGTATTTT. Residues: CASSSSLRDGTDTQYF.

The rearrangement links TRBV28 to TRBJ2-3, with 9 bases that match TRBD2. With V trimmed by 2 bases and J by 4 bases, 7 bases remained unmatched. This CDR3 has 16 residues. Germline CDR1 reads MDHEN; CDR2 reads SYDVKM. Written as DNA, the CDR3 is TGTGCCAGCAGTTTAGGCGGGAGGGCCGGAGCAGATACGCAGTATTTT. Its protein is CASSLGGRAGADTQYF.

J is TRBJ1-2 and V is TRBV6-1; no reliable D call. The V gene's germline CDR1 is MNHNS and CDR2 SASEGT. The CDR3 consists of 15 residues. V was shortened by 0 bases and J by 3 bases, with 11 bases between the two germline ends. CDR3 nucleotides: TGTGCCAGCAGTGAAGCGCTAGGAGGATACTATGGCTACACCTTC. It translates to CASSEALGGYYGYTF.

This CDR3 is CATSGRLAGKEETQYF. CDR3 sequence (DNA): TGTGCCACCAGCGGGAGACTAGCGGGGAAGGAAGAGACCCAGTACTTC. J is TRBJ2-5 and V is TRBV24-1, with 11 bases matching TRBD2. This CDR3 region has 16 residues. Germline loops: CDR1 KGHDR, CDR2 SFDVKD. Unmatched junction bases numbered 9, after V lost 7 bases and J lost 3 bases.

This rearrangement joins TRBV19 to TRBJ1-3; 9 bases map to TRBD1. V gave up 6 bases and J gave up 2 bases; unmatched junction bases: 5. The CDR3 is 15 amino acids. The germline V gene has CDR1 LNHDA and CDR2 SQIVND (reference sequence). CDR3 amino acids: CASSGQGQTGNTIYF. The CDR3 coding sequence is TGTGCCAGTAGCGGACAGGGGCAGACTGGAAACACCATATATTTT.

This sequence joins TRBV6-2 or TRBV6-3 and TRBJ1-5; the match to TRBD1 covers 7 bases. Looked up from germline, CDR1 is MNHEY and CDR2 is SVGEGT. There are 16 residues in the CDR3. Trimming at V came to 0 bases and at J to 6 bases, leaving 8 bases not matched to a gene. DNA for the CDR3: TGTGCCAGCAGTTACTCGACTAGGGGGCTCGGTCAGCCCCAGCATTTT. Residues: CASSYSTRGLGQPQHF.

The chain combines TRBV19 with TRBJ2-5; no firm D call. The ends were cut back, 4 bases at V and 1 base at J, with 16 bases in the middle. Germline CDR1 LNHDA, CDR2 SQIVND (reference sequence). The CDR3 sequence is 16 residues long. CDR3 region: CASSTHYRMGQETQYF. CDR3 in DNA: TGTGCCAGTAGTACCCACTACCGAATGGGCCAAGAGACCCAGTACTTC.

The genes are TRBV4-2 and TRBJ2-1, with TRBD2 as a possible D gene (5 bases). CDR3 length: 15 residues. The germline V gene has CDR1 LGHNA and CDR2 YNFKEQ. Trimming removed 1 base from V and 1 base from J, with 8 bases in between. The CDR3 loop reads CASSQASGSYNEQFF. The CDR3 coding sequence is TGTGCCAGCAGCCAAGCTTCGGGGTCCTACAATGAGCAGTTCTTC.

V is TRBV7-8 and J is TRBJ2-5, with 9 bases aligning to TRBD1. CDR3 length: 15 residues. CDR1 and CDR2 from the germline V gene are SGHVS and FQNEAQ. Germline trimming cut 3 bases from V and 4 bases from J; bases unmatched to any gene: 6. In DNA form, the CDR3 reads TGTGCCAGCAGCTTGGGACGACAGGGGGGAGAGACCCAGTACTTC. Translation: CASSLGRQGGETQYF.

The V and J genes are TRBV5-1 and TRBJ2-3; 9 positions agree with TRBD1. The CDR3 has 15 residues. Looked up from germline, CDR1 is SGHRS and CDR2 is YFSETQ. After removal of 4 bases from V and 4 bases from J, the junction contained 7 bases not matched to a gene. The DNA for the CDR3 is TGCGCCAGCAGCCCGGGACAGGGTATCTCAGATACGCAGTATTTT. As protein: CASSPGQGISDTQYF.

This clone was seen a handful of times. CDR3 protein: CASSRQGNTEAFF. The CDR3, as DNA: TGTGCCAGCAGCAGACAGGGGAACACTGAAGCTTTCTTT. The chain carries TRBV7-2 and TRBJ1-1, with 7 bases aligning to TRBD1. This CDR3 spans 13 amino acids. Trimming cost V 5 bases and J 1 base; bases outside gene matches: 1. The V gene's germline CDR1 is SGHTA and CDR2 FQGNSA.

The gene calls are TRBV3-1 (or the pseudogene TRBV3-2) and TRBJ1-5; D gene unclear. The CDR3 sequence is 15 residues long. Germline CDR1 reads LGHDT; CDR2 reads YNNKEL (reference sequence). Trimming removed 0 bases at V and 6 bases at J, with 12 bases between. CDR3 nucleotides: TGTGCCAGCAGCCAAGATTCCAGTTTTCGTCAGCCCCAGCATTTT. This sequence encodes CASSQDSSFRQPQHF.

This chain joins TRBV9 and TRBJ1-3, with a tentative D call TRBD1 (5 bases). CDR1 SGDLS and CDR2 YYNGEE come from the germline V gene. This CDR3 region has 15 residues. The ends were cut back, 0 bases at V and 0 bases at J, with 7 bases in the middle. CDR3 in DNA: TGTGCCAGCAGCGTAGTCGGGGGCTCTGGAAACACCATATATTTT. Protein sequence: CASSVVGGSGNTIYF.

This sequence joins TRBV19 and TRBJ1-6; D unclear. The germline V and J ends were trimmed by 7 bases and 9 bases, with 16 bases remaining between them. The V gene's germline CDR1 is LNHDA and CDR2 SQIVND (reference sequence). The CDR3 totals 14 residues. The CDR3 nucleotides are TGTGCCAGTACGCCGGATTCGGGTCGTTCACCCCTCCACTTT. Encoded protein: CASTPDSGRSPLHF.

This CDR3 is CAWKTNRGPNSPLHF. CDR3 in DNA: TGTGCCTGGAAGACCAACAGGGGGCCGAATTCACCCCTCCACTTT. This sequence joins TRBV30 and TRBJ1-6; 9 positions agree with TRBD1. The CDR3 totals 15 residues. Germline CDR1 GTSNPN, CDR2 SVGIG (reference sequence). With V trimmed by 4 bases and J by 7 bases, 8 bases remained unmatched.

The chain uses TRBV28 and TRBJ1-5; D ambiguous. Trimming removed 7 bases at V and 0 bases at J, with 10 bases between. Germline V gene lookup returns CDR1 MDHEN and CDR2 SYDVKM. This CDR3 has 14 residues. The CDR3 sequence is CASMPHGSNQPQHF. CDR3 nucleotides: TGTGCCAGCATGCCACATGGTAGCAATCAGCCCCAGCATTTT. Supplemented by reference TRBV28 and TRBJ1-5, the full variable domain reads DVKVTQSSRYLVKRTGEKVFLECVQDMDHENMFWYRQDPGLGLRLIYFSYDVKMKEKGDIPEGYSVSREKKERFSLILESASTNQTSMYLCASMPHGSNQPQHFGDGTRLSIL.

The chain joins TRBV2 to TRBJ2-1; no definite D call. The V end lost 4 bases, the J end lost 5 bases, and 18 bases lay between the germline ends. Germline-derived CDR1 and CDR2 are SNHLY and FYNNEI. The CDR3 extends over 16 amino acids. The DNA for the CDR3 is TGTGCCAGCAGTGCCCTCGGTGGTGGAGAACACAATGAGCAGTTCTTC. Translating gives CASSALGGGEHNEQFF.

The chain couples TRBV12-5 to TRBJ2-1; 8 nucleotides align to TRBD2. V lost 1 base and J lost 6; bases outside the gene matches: 11. The germline gives CDR1 LGHNT, CDR2 FRNRAP. The CDR3 runs 17 residues. Here the CDR3 DNA reads TGTGCTAGTGGTTTGGCGTCGGGGGGGATGAGTTTCAATGAGCAGTTCTTC. Translating it yields CASGLASGGMSFNEQFF.

The genes are TRBV29-1 and TRBJ1-5, with 7 bases fitting TRBD1. Trimming took 1 base from V and 11 from J; bases not matched to a gene: 11. The CDR3 is made up of 14 amino acids. In germline, CDR1 is SQVTM, CDR2 ANQGSEA. CDR3 coding DNA: TGCAGCGTTGAAGTCGGCCAGGGCGGGACAGCCCAGCATTTT. It translates to CSVEVGQGGTAQHF.

The genes are TRBV13 and TRBJ2-7; TRBD1 is a possible D gene (5 bases). V was trimmed by 4 bases and J by 0 bases, leaving 10 bases between them. The CDR3 has 14 amino acids. Germline V CDR1 and CDR2: PRHDT, FYEKMQ (reference sequence). CDR3 bases: TGTGCCAGCAGCTCCACAGGAAGCTCCTACGAGCAGTACTTC. Amino acids: CASSSTGSSYEQYF. The entire variable domain, with the rest obtained from reference TRBV13 and TRBJ2-7, is as follows: AAGVIQSPRHLIKEKRETATLKCYPIPRHDTVYWYQQGPGQDPQFLISFYEKMQSDKGSIPDRFSAQQFSDYHSELNMSSLELGDSALYFCASSSTGSSYEQYFGPGTRLTVT.

The gene calls are TRBV7-8 and TRBJ1-1; D is unresolved. The V end was cut by 8 bases, the J end by 0 bases, with 13 bases between. CDR1 SGHVS and CDR2 FQNEAQ come from the germline V gene. The CDR3 length is 14 residues. CDR3 sequence: CASVRGEMNTEAFF. CDR3 bases: TGTGCCAGCGTCCGCGGAGAAATGAACACTGAAGCTTTCTTT.

The genes are TRBV14 and TRBJ1-2; no clear D. Germline V gives CDR1 SGHDN, CDR2 FVKESK. V lost 0 bases and J lost 4, with 12 bases in between. The CDR3 has 15 amino acids. CDR3 sequence: CASSQDPGRTYGYTF. CDR3 bases: TGTGCCAGCAGCCAAGATCCCGGGAGGACCTATGGCTACACCTTC.

The gene calls are TRBV15 and TRBJ2-7, with TRBD1 matching over 12 bases. Germline lookup yields CDR1 LNHNV and CDR2 YYDKDF (reference sequence). The trim removed 6 bases at V and 2 bases at J, leaving 8 bases unmatched. This CDR3 is 16 amino acids long. CDR3 protein: CATRGTGGEDPYEQYF. CDR3 nucleotide sequence: TGTGCCACCAGAGGGACAGGGGGCGAAGATCCCTACGAGCAGTACTTC.